The 3 T cell receptor beta chains in this list originate from one sample, sequenced in a study of T cell responses to AZD1222 COVID-19 vaccine. The method was immunoSEQ multiplex PCR; TCRdb's version includes in-frame clones alone and lacks a portion of them. The table has more than 150,000 clones, 75% to 90% seen once. The source was peripheral blood, collected on day 0 of AZD1222 vaccination. These TCRs come from an adult in good health.

V gene TRBV7-5 combines with J gene TRBJ2-7; the table gives TRBD2 as D, unverified against the DNA. TRBV7-5 is a recognized pseudogene. CDR3 length: 15 amino acids. CDR3 nucleotides: TGTGCCAGAAGCCCCACTGGGACTAGCGTCCCCGAGCAGTACTTC. Translated, it gives CARSPTGTSVPEQYF.

J is TRBJ1-1 and V is TRBV18, with D possibly TRBD1 on 5 matching bases. The V gene's germline CDR1 is KGHSH and CDR2 LQKENI. V lost 0 bases to trimming and J lost 2 bases, with 10 bases between them. There are 15 residues in the CDR3. The DNA of the CDR3 is TGTGCCAGCTCACCACCTGCAGGGCTTAACACTGAAGCTTTCTTT. Its protein product is CASSPPAGLNTEAFF.

The rearrangement links TRBV12-3 or TRBV12-4 to TRBJ1-2; D is possibly TRBD1 (5 bases). The CDR3 is 13 residues long. V lost 5 bases and J lost 6, with 13 bases in between. CDR3 sequence: CASSPPGGHGYTF. CDR3 sequence (DNA): TGTGCCAGCAGTCCCCCCGGGGGTCATGGCTACACCTTC.